A single sample is the source of the 5 T cell receptor beta chains below, sequenced in a study of blood T cell repertoires in COVID-19. Profiling relied on immunoSEQ multiplex PCR, and the TCRdb table lists in-frame clones only, not all of them. In the table there are 150,000 to 200,000 clones, 86% of which are singletons. The specimen was peripheral blood. The receptors were sampled from a man in his 60s with acute or convalescent COVID-19.

DNA for the CDR3: TGTGCCAGCACCCCCACCCGGGTCTCCTACGAGCAGTACTTC. Translated, it gives CASTPTRVSYEQYF. This chain joins TRBV7-8 and TRBJ2-7; D unresolved. Trimming removed 7 bases at V and 0 bases at J, with 13 bases between. The germline CDR1 and CDR2 sequences are SGHVS and FQNEAQ. The CDR3 totals 14 residues.

The sample holds many counts of this clone. CDR3 protein: CASSLKTESPLHF. The CDR3 DNA sequence: TGCGCCAGCAGCTTGAAGACGGAGTCACCCCTCCACTTT. The chain links TRBV5-1 to TRBJ1-6; D gene uncertain. CDR3 length: 13 residues. With 1 base removed from V and 10 bases from J, the gap between germline ends came to 9 bases. CDR1 SGHRS and CDR2 YFSETQ come from the germline V gene.

CDR3 sequence (DNA): TGTGCCTGGAGTTCGACAGGGGTTTGGGTAGCTTTCTTT. Its protein product is CAWSSTGVWVAFF. The chain links TRBV30 to TRBJ1-1; TRBD1 aligns across 8 bases. In germline, CDR1 is GTSNPN, CDR2 SVGIG (reference sequence). The CDR3 runs to 13 residues. V lost 2 bases, J lost 10 bases, and 9 bases stayed unmatched.

The chain employs TRBV19 and TRBJ2-7; tentative D call: TRBD2 (7 bases). The CDR3 consists of 15 residues. Germline CDR1 is LNHDA and CDR2 is SQIVND (reference sequence). V was pared by 6 bases and J by 0 bases, with 15 bases between. CDR3 protein: CASRPGGASSYEQYF. The CDR3 DNA is TGTGCCAGTAGGCCTGGGGGGGCGAGCTCCTACGAGCAGTACTTC.

The chain uses TRBV19 and TRBJ1-5; D ambiguous. CDR1 is LNHDA and CDR2 is SQIVND in the germline V gene (reference sequence). The CDR3 consists of 13 residues. V gave up 4 bases and J gave up 5 bases, with 9 bases separating them. In DNA, the CDR3 is TGTGCCAGTAGTAAGGTCGGGGATCAGCCCCAGCATTTT. Residues: CASSKVGDQPQHF.